The source of this T cell receptor (beta chain) is a study of CD8+CD57+ T cells in acquired aplastic anemia. General study points: CD8+CD57+ cells (from patients) displayed lower diversity than the total CD4+ and CD8+ pools did.

This clonotype was seen a handful of times. As yet, its antigen is unknown. Those patients picked for sequencing had displayed CD8+CD57+ cell expansion on flow cytometry. TCR beta VDJ combinations and CDR3 sequences were profiled from genomic DNA. MiXCR was run by TCRdb on the reads, yielding one entry per CDR3 protein. The sample lists almost 20,000 distinct CDR3 sequences, 40% occurring once. Germline CDR1 SGHNT, CDR2 YYREEE (reference sequence). This CDR3 has 15 amino acids. Trimming stripped 0 bases from V and 1 base from J, with 9 bases between. Input material: CD8+CD57+ T cells sorted from PBMCs. Subset specified: bead-enriched CD8+CD57+ effector memory T cells from SAA patients. The origin of this receptor is a human donor with aplastic anemia. The chain uses TRBV5-4 and TRBJ2-3; perhaps TRBD2 as D (6 bases). The CDR3 here is CASSLGGTRTDTQYF. The CDR3 DNA follows: TGTGCCAGCAGCTTGGGGGGGACTCGCACAGATACGCAGTATTTT.